Below are 20 T cell receptor beta chains sequenced from a single sample in a study of radiation and T cells in renal cell carcinoma. TCRdb keeps only in-frame clones here, not all; method: immunoSEQ multiplex PCR. The sample holds about 16,000 clones, approximately 49% seen once. Sample treatment: 15 Gy SBRT to primary tumor, nephrectomy 4 weeks later. Sample: tumor tissue, taken from a patient whose treatment included radiotherapy and nephrectomy. The receptors were sampled from a woman aged 60-75 years with renal cell carcinoma.

This clone turned up a few times. The CDR3 region has the DNA TGTGCCAGCAGTCAAGGCGACCGCTACGAGCAGTACTTC. It translates to CASSQGDRYEQYF. This rearrangement joins TRBV27 to TRBJ2-7; no clear D. Per germline, CDR1 MNHEY and CDR2 SMNVEV (reference sequence). The CDR3 has 13 amino acids. Deletions cut 5 bases from V and 3 bases from J, with 11 bases between.

V usage is TRBV18 and J usage is TRBJ1-3, with D unresolved. Looked up from germline, CDR1 is KGHSH and CDR2 is LQKENI. The CDR3 loop spans 15 amino acids. V was shortened by 8 bases and J by 0 bases, with 14 bases between the two germline ends. The CDR3 reads CASRPTPLSGNTIYF. The CDR3 bases are TGTGCCAGCCGCCCGACGCCTCTCTCTGGAAACACCATATATTTT.

This clone was seen only a few times. The chain combines TRBV6-1 with TRBJ2-3; D may be TRBD1 (5 bases). V lost 7 bases and J 5 bases, leaving 10 bases between the germline ends. This CDR3 contains 12 residues. Germline lookup yields CDR1 MNHNS and CDR2 SASEGT. CDR3 in DNA: TGTGCCAGCAACAGGCTCGAAGATACGCAGTATTTT. Residues: CASNRLEDTQYF.

In its sample, this clone is large. CDR3 sequence (DNA): TGTGCCAGCCACAACCCCCGGGAGGGGAACACCGGGGAGCTGTTTTTT. Protein product: CASHNPREGNTGELFF. The genes are TRBV27 and TRBJ2-2, with TRBD2 matching 8 bases. V shed 8 bases and J 1 base; nucleotides not matched to a gene: 9. Germline lookup yields CDR1 MNHEY and CDR2 SMNVEV (reference sequence). CDR3 size: 16 residues.

This clone was seen a few times. The V and J genes are TRBV7-2 and TRBJ1-6; D remains unclear. Germline V CDR1 and CDR2: SGHTA, FQGNSA. V was pared by 4 bases and J by 13 bases, with 14 bases between. The CDR3 spans 13 residues. CDR3 amino acids: CASSWDSASPLHF. The CDR3 bases are TGTGCCAGCAGCTGGGATTCGGCGTCGCCCCTCCACTTT.

This clone came up a few times. The gene calls are TRBV11-2 and TRBJ1-4; 7 bases match TRBD1. The CDR3 runs to 14 residues. Germline CDR1 reads SGHAT; CDR2 reads FQNNGV. After removal of 4 bases from V and 7 bases from J, the junction contained 6 bases not matched to a gene. The CDR3 DNA sequence: TGTGCCAGCAGCTCCGGACAGGCAGGTGAAAAACTGTTTTTT. This codes for CASSSGQAGEKLFF.

This chain joins TRBV28 and TRBJ1-4, with D possibly TRBD1 on 6 matching bases. The germline V gene encodes CDR1 MDHEN and CDR2 SYDVKM. The ends were cut back, 5 bases at V and 0 bases at J, with 13 bases in the middle. CDR3 length: 16 amino acids. CDR3 sequence: CASSPGTPATNEKLFF. In nucleotides, the CDR3 is TGTGCCAGCAGTCCCGGGACACCCGCAACTAATGAAAAACTGTTTTTT.

The gene calls are TRBV5-1 and TRBJ2-5; TRBD2 matches 7 bases. The V gene's germline CDR1 is SGHRS and CDR2 YFSETQ. The V and J ends lost 1 base and 4 bases, in that order; junction bases with no gene match: 4. This CDR3 spans 14 amino acids. The CDR3 is CASSLFGEGETQYF. DNA for the CDR3: TGCGCCAGCAGCTTGTTCGGGGAGGGAGAGACCCAGTACTTC. Drawing the rest from reference TRBV5-1 and TRBJ2-5, the complete variable domain is KAGVTQTPRYLIKTRGQQVTLSCSPISGHRSVSWYQQTPGQGLQFLFEYFSETQRNKGNFPGRFSGRQFSNSRSEMNVSTLELGDSALYLCASSLFGEGETQYFGPGTRLLVL.

This sequence joins TRBV6-4 and TRBJ1-1; TRBD1 matches at 8 bases. V dropped 6 bases and J dropped 10; count of bases not matched to a gene: 4. CDR3 length: 11 residues. The germline V gene encodes CDR1 MRHNA and CDR2 SNTAGT. CDR3 coding DNA: TGTGCCAGCAGAGGACAGGGAGGAGCTTTCTTT. Its protein product is CASRGQGGAFF.

This chain connects TRBV28 to TRBJ2-5, with D maybe TRBD2 (6 bases). Germline V CDR1 and CDR2: MDHEN, SYDVKM. Trimming shortened V by 1 base and J by 7 bases, and 10 bases separated the two germline ends. This CDR3 contains 13 residues. The CDR3 sequence: CASSLSQEGTQYF. Written as DNA, the CDR3 is TGTGCCAGCAGTTTATCGCAGGAGGGGACCCAGTACTTC.

In DNA form, the CDR3 reads TGTGCCAGCAGTTCCCGAGGGGGGGGGCGGTACTATGGCTACACCTTC. Its protein product is CASSSRGGGRYYGYTF. The genes are TRBV28 and TRBJ1-2; a weak D match, TRBD1 (6 bases). V lost 4 bases and J 3 bases, leaving 18 bases between the germline ends. This CDR3 comprises 16 residues. Germline lookup yields CDR1 MDHEN and CDR2 SYDVKM.

Turning to this clone: The junction departs from germline at one end; a sequencing error may be responsible. The CDR3 protein is CASSLAGTGPDTQYF. CDR3 sequence (DNA): TGTGCCAGCAGCTTGGCGGGGACAGGGCCAGATACGCAGTATTTT. This chain uses TRBV4-1 with TRBJ2-3; 9 positions match TRBD1. Per the germline V gene, CDR1 is MGHRA and CDR2 is YSYEKL. This CDR3 contains 15 residues.

The chain links TRBV5-1 to TRBJ1-4; 7 positions match TRBD1. V was pared by 0 bases and J by 5 bases, with 7 bases of the junction left unmatched. The V gene's germline CDR1 is SGHRS and CDR2 YFSETQ. The CDR3 length is 16 residues. CDR3 residues: CASSLAPGTDNEKLFF. The CDR3 nucleotides read TGCGCCAGCAGCTTGGCCCCCGGGACAGACAATGAAAAACTGTTTTTT.

This clone was seen a handful of times. The V gene is TRBV6-1, the J gene TRBJ1-6; 8 bases are shared with TRBD1. The germline V gene encodes CDR1 MNHNS and CDR2 SASEGT. The CDR3 length is 14 residues. V trimming: 4 bases; J trimming: 7 bases; junction bases outside the gene matches: 3. In nucleotides, the CDR3 is TGTGCCAGCAGTGTGACAGGGGAGAATTCACCCCTCCACTTT. Its protein product is CASSVTGENSPLHF.

Many counts were recorded for this clone. V and J are TRBV10-3 and TRBJ2-1, with 14 positions matching TRBD2. This CDR3 has 15 residues. Germline V gene lookup returns CDR1 ENHRY and CDR2 SYGVKD. With V trimmed by 4 bases and J by 6 bases, 2 bases remained unmatched. DNA for the CDR3: TGTGCCATCAGTGCGGGACTAGCGGGAGCCAATGAGCAGTTCTTC. Translating it yields CAISAGLAGANEQFF.

With regard to this clone: The sample carries other DNA sequences with the same CDR3. The chain is built from TRBV9 and TRBJ1-5; no reliable D call. Deletions cut 2 bases from V and 5 bases from J, with 11 bases between. The CDR3 contains 14 residues. Germline V gene sequence: CDR1 SGDLS, CDR2 YYNGEE. The DNA of the CDR3 is TGTGCCAGCAGCGTTGGACTAGAGGATCAGCCCCAGCATTTT. It is translated as CASSVGLEDQPQHF.

This clone was seen more than once but under ten times. This chain joins TRBV28 and TRBJ2-3; 9 bases fit TRBD2. CDR1 and CDR2 from the germline V gene are MDHEN and SYDVKM. Trimming took 8 bases from V and 2 from J; bases not matched to a gene: 2. The CDR3 totals 13 residues. This chain's CDR3 is CASAGGLTDTQYF. DNA for the CDR3: TGTGCCAGCGCGGGGGGGCTCACAGATACGCAGTATTTT. Together with reference TRBV28 and TRBJ2-3, the CDR3 gives the full variable domain: DVKVTQSSRYLVKRTGEKVFLECVQDMDHENMFWYRQDPGLGLRLIYFSYDVKMKEKGDIPEGYSVSREKKERFSLILESASTNQTSMYLCASAGGLTDTQYFGPGTRLTVL.

This chain connects TRBV7-9 to TRBJ1-1, with D uncertain. V lost 1 base and J lost 8, with 11 bases in between. There are 13 residues in the CDR3. Germline V lookup: CDR1 SEHNR, CDR2 FQNEAQ (reference sequence). CDR3: CASSLDGGMEAFF. CDR3 sequence (DNA): TGTGCCAGCAGCTTAGACGGAGGAATGGAAGCTTTCTTT.

The chain is built from TRBV2 and TRBJ2-7; the D gene is possibly TRBD2 (6 bases). With 5 bases removed from V and 7 bases from J, the gap between germline ends came to 15 bases. Germline V gene lookup returns CDR1 SNHLY and CDR2 FYNNEI. This CDR3 contains 13 residues. The CDR3: CASSLLSGTEQYF. Written as DNA, the CDR3 is TGTGCCAGCAGTTTATTGTCGGGGACTGAGCAGTACTTC.

This clone was recorded many times. V usage is TRBV5-6 and J usage is TRBJ2-3, with D perhaps matching TRBD1 (5 bases). Deletions cut 4 bases from V and 2 bases from J, with 14 bases between. Germline values: CDR1 SGHDT, CDR2 YYEEEE. The CDR3 has 15 amino acids. The chain's CDR3 is CASSIFGHTTDTQYF. The CDR3, as DNA: TGTGCCAGCAGCATTTTCGGACACACCACAGATACGCAGTATTTT.